This T cell receptor (beta chain) was found in a study of blood T cell repertoires in COVID-19. There are 12 residues in the CDR3. Trimming cost V 8 bases and J 7 bases, with 11 bases left between them. CDR1 is WSHSY and CDR2 is SAAADI in the germline V gene. The table came from immunoSEQ multiplex PCR; TCRdb's copy has only in-frame clones and leaves some out. The top ten hold 0.9% to 1.2% of the sample, which has approximately 450,000 clones, around 87% seen once. Participants' own reports of clinical history determined their cohort assignment. This clonotype was obtained from a young man who had recovered from COVID-19. This chain joins TRBV10-2 and TRBJ2-2; possibly TRBD1 for D (7 bases). The specimen was PBMCs or T cells enriched from blood (not recorded which). CDR3 DNA: TGCGCCAGCTGGGGGGACAGCGGGGAGCTGTTTTTT. Its translation is CASWGDSGELFF.